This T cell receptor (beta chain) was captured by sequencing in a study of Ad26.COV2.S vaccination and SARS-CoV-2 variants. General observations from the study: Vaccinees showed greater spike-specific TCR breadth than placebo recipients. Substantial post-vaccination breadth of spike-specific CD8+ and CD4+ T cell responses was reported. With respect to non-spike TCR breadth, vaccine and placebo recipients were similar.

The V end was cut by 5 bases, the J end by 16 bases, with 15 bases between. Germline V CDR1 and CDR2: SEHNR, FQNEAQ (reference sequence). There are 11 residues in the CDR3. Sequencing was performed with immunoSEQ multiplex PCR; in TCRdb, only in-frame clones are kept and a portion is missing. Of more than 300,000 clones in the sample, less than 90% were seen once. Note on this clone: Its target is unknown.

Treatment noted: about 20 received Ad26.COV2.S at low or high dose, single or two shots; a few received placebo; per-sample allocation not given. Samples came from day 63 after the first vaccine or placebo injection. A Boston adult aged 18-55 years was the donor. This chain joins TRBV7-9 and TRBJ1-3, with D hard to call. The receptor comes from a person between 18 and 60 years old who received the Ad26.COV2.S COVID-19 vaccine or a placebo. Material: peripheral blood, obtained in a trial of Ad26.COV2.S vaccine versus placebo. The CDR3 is CASSPDSPKYF. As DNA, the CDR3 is TGTGCCAGCAGCCCCGACTCCCCGAAGTATTTT.